The sample holds many counts of the clone carrying this TCR beta chain. Its specificity is unknown. Hyperthyroidism, newly diagnosed and lasting under 2 months, affected patients aged 18 to 65. The record originates from a study of T cells in Graves' hyperthyroidism and ophthalmopathy. RNA transcripts were the template for amplifying TCR beta CDR3 regions. First-round RT-PCR of the TCR CDR3 relied on the HTBI primer set. TCRdb reprocessed the multiplex PCR reads with MiXCR, giving one entry per CDR3 protein. The table has about 290,000 distinct CDR3 sequences, 10% to 15% seen once. Study-level results: Model-based prediction identified ophthalmopathy a median about 7 months prior to its onset. Blood also carried most thyroid clonotypes expanded above 0.001. Researchers report that a 13 V-J model separated ophthalmopathy from stable hyperthyroidism.

The TCR was taken from a woman aged 25 to 39 with Graves' hyperthyroidism that later progressed to Graves' ophthalmopathy. Material: blood.

CDR3 in amino acids: CASSTNEGNTIYF. The CDR3 coding sequence is TGTGCCAGCAGCACTAATGAGGGAAACACCATATATTTT. This chain links TRBV7-9 with TRBJ1-3; D gene ambiguous. This CDR3 spans 13 amino acids. CDR1 is SEHNR, CDR2 FQNEAQ, per germline (reference sequence). Trimming cost V 5 bases and J 4 bases, with 9 bases left between them.